Below are 14 T cell receptor beta chains sequenced from a single sample in a study of radiotherapy plus CTLA-4 blockade in lung cancer. Produced via immunoSEQ multiplex PCR; TCRdb's table is partial and in-frame only. The data contain tens of thousands of clones, 70% to 85% of them singletons. The sequences come from peripheral blood, collected from a patient treated with radiotherapy plus ipilimumab. These receptors were obtained from a human donor with non-small cell lung cancer who had a complete response to radiotherapy plus ipilimumab.

The genes are TRBV7-9 and TRBJ2-1; no clear D. Germline loops: CDR1 SEHNR, CDR2 FQNEAQ (reference sequence). Between the trimmed V and J ends, which lost 5 bases and 1 base, there was a span of 12 bases. The CDR3 length is 15 residues. The CDR3 DNA is TGTGCCAGCAGCCCCACGGGTGGGTCCTACAATGAGCAGTTCTTC. Translated, it gives CASSPTGGSYNEQFF.

The genes are TRBV5-6 and TRBJ2-7; no clear D gene. Per germline, CDR1 SGHDT and CDR2 YYEEEE. The germline V and J ends were trimmed by 5 bases and 0 bases, with 12 bases remaining between them. The CDR3 loop spans 14 amino acids. As DNA, the CDR3 is TGTGCCAGCAGTAGTTATATGGGCTCCTACGAGCAGTACGTC. It yields the protein CASSSYMGSYEQYV.

This chain uses TRBV5-1 with TRBJ1-3; D uncertain. Germline V lookup: CDR1 SGHRS, CDR2 YFSETQ. V shed 0 bases and J shed 3 bases, with 10 bases lying between them. The CDR3 runs 15 residues. In nucleotides, the CDR3 is TGCGCCAGCAGCTTGGGCGGGGAAGGTGGAAACACCATATATTTT. Translated, it gives CASSLGGEGGNTIYF.

This chain joins TRBV11-3 and TRBJ2-4; TRBD2 aligns across 9 bases. V dropped 3 bases and J dropped 6; count of bases not matched to a gene: 3. This CDR3 spans 14 amino acids. Germline CDR1 SGHNT, CDR2 YENEEA. CDR3 amino acids: CASSFGGGGNIQYF. As DNA, the CDR3 is TGTGCCAGCAGCTTCGGCGGGGGGGGAAACATTCAGTACTTC.

V is TRBV5-6 and J is TRBJ1-2, with 10 bases lining up with TRBD1. Germline CDR1 is SGHDT and CDR2 is YYEEEE. Germline trimming cut 3 bases from V and 4 bases from J; bases unmatched to any gene: 3. This CDR3 is 14 amino acids long. CDR3 region: CASSSWTGGYGYTF. CDR3 nucleotide sequence: TGTGCCAGCAGCTCATGGACAGGGGGCTATGGCTACACCTTC. Using reference TRBV5-6 and TRBJ1-2 for the parts outside the CDR3, the full variable domain is DAGVTQSPTHLIKTRGQQVTLRCSPKSGHDTVSWYQQALGQGPQFIFQYYEEEERQRGNFPDRFSGHQFPNYSSELNVNALLLGDSALYLCASSSWTGGYGYTFGSGTRLTVV.

This chain uses TRBV7-2 with TRBJ1-5, with no clear D. The CDR3 covers 13 residues. Trimming shortened V by 0 bases and J by 3 bases, and 3 bases separated the two germline ends. Looked up from germline, CDR1 is SGHTA and CDR2 is FQGNSA. DNA for the CDR3: TGTGCCAGCAGCTTAGCCTTCAATCAGCCCCAGCATTTT. This gives the protein CASSLAFNQPQHF.

The chain has TRBV27 and TRBJ2-7; maybe TRBD2 (6 bases). CDR3 length: 15 amino acids. From germline, CDR1 is MNHEY and CDR2 SMNVEV (reference sequence). V lost 6 bases, J lost 7 bases, and 22 bases lay in between. This CDR3 reads CASSLRGGTLNEQYV. Written as DNA, the CDR3 is TGTGCCAGCAGCCTGAGGGGAGGCACTCTTAATGAGCAGTACGTC.

This clone was seen only once. The chain has TRBV5-1 and TRBJ1-1; D call uncertain. Germline assignment: CDR1 SGHRS and CDR2 YFSETQ. The CDR3 sequence is 14 residues long. Trimming removed 0 bases from V and 5 bases from J, with 11 bases in between. CDR3 nucleotide sequence: TGCGCCAGCAGCTTGGAAGAGGGCTTGACTGAAGCTTTCTTT. This translates into CASSLEEGLTEAFF.

This clone showed up just a few times. The chain couples TRBV19 to TRBJ1-4; a possible D gene is TRBD1 (5 bases). Germline assignment: CDR1 LNHDA and CDR2 SQIVND (reference sequence). V lost 3 bases and J lost 4, with 15 bases in between. The CDR3 contains 16 residues. DNA for the CDR3: TGTGCCAGTAGTATGGGACTAGGACGGGATAATGAAAAACTGTTTTTT. It encodes CASSMGLGRDNEKLFF.

For the CDR3, the DNA is TGTGCCAGCAGCTTGGCCGGACAGGGGGCGAGCTATGGCTACACCTTC. Amino acid sequence: CASSLAGQGASYGYTF. This chain links TRBV5-4 with TRBJ1-2; 11 nucleotides agree with TRBD1. Germline CDR1 reads SGHNT; CDR2 reads YYREEE (reference sequence). The CDR3 runs 16 residues. The junction had 5 bases not matched to a gene; V was cut back by 0 bases and J by 4 bases.

This rearrangement joins TRBV2 to TRBJ2-7, with 7 bases that match TRBD1. There are 13 residues in the CDR3. The V gene's germline CDR1 is SNHLY and CDR2 FYNNEI. V was clipped by 4 bases and J by 6 bases; unmatched bases: 6. The CDR3 DNA is TGTGCCAGCAGTGTTACGAGGGGGCGCGAGCAGTACTTC. Protein product: CASSVTRGREQYF.

This sequence joins TRBV4-1 and TRBJ1-1, with D hard to call. CDR1 MGHRA and CDR2 YSYEKL come from the germline V gene. Trimming took 4 bases from V and 5 from J, leaving 17 bases between them. This CDR3 has 15 amino acids. The DNA for the CDR3 is TGCGCCAGCAGCCTTCCCCTTCAGGTAGTGACTGAAGCTTTCTTT. This translates into CASSLPLQVVTEAFF.

This clone was seen more than once but under ten times. The chain links TRBV2 to TRBJ2-5; 7 nucleotides match TRBD1. Germline trimming cut 4 bases from V and 4 bases from J; bases unmatched to any gene: 3. Germline CDR1 and CDR2: SNHLY and FYNNEI. This CDR3 contains 13 residues. DNA for the CDR3: TGTGCCAGCAGTGCACACAGGGGAGAGACCCAGTACTTC. This encodes CASSAHRGETQYF.

The chain recombines TRBV11-2 with TRBJ2-3; D is perhaps TRBD2 (6 bases). V was trimmed by 1 base and J by 0 bases, leaving 14 bases between them. CDR3 size: 17 residues. CDR1 SGHAT and CDR2 FQNNGV come from the germline V gene. CDR3 protein: CASSLVGGPPSTDTQYF. DNA of the CDR3: TGTGCCAGCAGCTTAGTCGGAGGGCCCCCTAGCACAGATACGCAGTATTTT.